This T cell receptor (beta chain) appears in the sequencing data of a study of CD4+ T cells in melanoma. Overall study findings and caveats: CD8+ T cell, macrophage and B cell function reportedly correlated with neoantigen-specific CD4+ T cells. Neoantigen-specific CD4+ T cells in melanoma reportedly had diverse differentiation states.

Comment on this clone: The antigen remains unidentified.

Only in-frame clones appear in the TCRdb table, and some are missing; sequencing was by immunoSEQ multiplex PCR. The sample lists approximately 110,000 clones; 92% were seen once. The junction had 5 bases not matched to a gene; V was cut back by 9 bases and J by 1 base. This CDR3 spans 14 amino acids. Germline V gene data show CDR1 as LNHDA and CDR2 as SQIVND (reference sequence). The chain uses TRBV19 and TRBJ1-5; 8 bases fit TRBD1. Sequencing was carried out using peripheral blood. This sequence originates from a human donor with melanoma. The CDR3 loop reads CASNQGASNQPQHF. The DNA of the CDR3 is TGTGCCAGCAACCAGGGGGCGAGCAATCAGCCCCAGCATTTT.